This is a list of T cell receptor beta chains from one sample in a study of blood T cell repertoires in COVID-19. Sequencing used immunoSEQ multiplex PCR; TCRdb keeps in-frame clones, though not all of them. The table has tens of thousands of clones, more than 80% seen once; the top ten hold over 4%. Sequencing was carried out using peripheral blood. These receptors originate from a woman aged 60-75 years with acute or convalescent COVID-19. The CDR3 runs from the conserved cysteine through the conserved F or W. Fields, in order: V gene, clone size, J gene, D gene, CDR3 length, CDR3 protein, CDR3 DNA. D genes are given only for firm matches. Only part of the rows carry a size: once, few, many, or a class if the clone is expanded.

v_gene: TRBV21-1
abundance: -
j_gene: TRBJ2-2
d_gene: -
len: 21
CDR3aa: CASSKDETGTSGKKIAGELFF
CDR3nt: TGTGCCAGCAGCAAAGATGAGACCGGGACTAGCGGTAAAAAGATCGCCGGGGAGCTGTTTTTT

v_gene: TRBV7-9
abundance: medium-sized
j_gene: TRBJ2-3
d_gene: -
len: 16
CDR3aa: CASSLARQISTDTQYF
CDR3nt: TGTGCCAGCAGCTTAGCCCGCCAGATTAGCACAGATACGCAGTATTTT

v_gene: TRBV21-1
abundance: few
j_gene: TRBJ1-5
d_gene: -
len: 13
CDR3aa: CAARRHRCQPQHF
CDR3nt: TGTGCCGCCCGACGACATAGGTGTCAGCCCCAGCATTTT

v_gene: TRBV28
abundance: once
j_gene: TRBJ1-4
d_gene: TRBD1
len: 18
CDR3aa: CASTVLTGGVGGHEKLFF
CDR3nt: TGTGCCAGCACAGTCTTAACAGGGGGCGTTGGTGGGCATGAAAAACTGTTTTTT

v_gene: TRBV10-3
abundance: -
j_gene: TRBJ2-1
d_gene: -
len: 15
CDR3aa: CAISQLEGRRNEQFF
CDR3nt: TGTGCCATCAGTCAATTGGAGGGCCGCCGGAATGAGCAGTTCTTC

v_gene: TRBV7-8
abundance: -
j_gene: TRBJ2-3
d_gene: -
len: 16
CDR3aa: CASSLGQIRSTDTQYF
CDR3nt: TGTGCCAGCAGCTTGGGGCAGATACGGAGCACAGATACGCAGTATTTT

v_gene: TRBV6-5
abundance: -
j_gene: TRBJ2-7
d_gene: TRBD2
len: 15
CDR3aa: CASSLGLAGAYEQYF
CDR3nt: TGTGCCAGCAGCTTGGGACTAGCGGGGGCCTACGAGCAGTACTTC

v_gene: TRBV5-1
abundance: -
j_gene: TRBJ2-3
d_gene: -
len: 15
CDR3aa: CASSLGEIDTDTQYF
CDR3nt: TGCGCCAGCAGCTTGGGCGAGATAGACACAGATACGCAGTATTTT

v_gene: TRBV6-1
abundance: -
j_gene: TRBJ1-3
d_gene: -
len: 16
CDR3aa: CASSEALGGFGNTIYF
CDR3nt: TGTGCCAGCAGTGAAGCATTAGGAGGCTTTGGAAACACCATATATTTT

v_gene: TRBV27
abundance: -
j_gene: TRBJ2-7
d_gene: TRBD1
len: 14
CDR3aa: CASSVTGGIYEQYF
CDR3nt: TGTGCCAGCAGTGTGACAGGGGGGATCTACGAGCAGTACTTC

v_gene: TRBV12-3/TRBV12-4
abundance: few
j_gene: TRBJ1-4
d_gene: -
len: 13
CDR3aa: CASSLRFGEKLFF
CDR3nt: TGTGCCAGCAGTTTAAGATTCGGGGAAAAACTGTTTTTT

v_gene: TRBV18
abundance: -
j_gene: TRBJ2-1
d_gene: -
len: 15
CDR3aa: CASSPLALGGNEQFF
CDR3nt: TGTGCCAGCTCACCACTAGCCCTCGGGGGCAATGAGCAGTTCTTC

v_gene: TRBV7-7
abundance: -
j_gene: TRBJ2-1
d_gene: TRBD2
len: 16
CDR3aa: CASSPQPGLAYNEQFF
CDR3nt: TGTGCCAGCAGCCCCCAACCGGGACTAGCGTACAATGAGCAGTTCTTC

v_gene: TRBV19
abundance: -
j_gene: TRBJ2-1
d_gene: -
len: 13
CDR3aa: CASSIIPGDEQFF
CDR3nt: TGTGCCAGTAGTATAATCCCAGGGGATGAGCAGTTCTTC

v_gene: TRBV28
abundance: -
j_gene: TRBJ2-7
d_gene: TRBD1
len: 14
CDR3aa: CASSLTGYSYEQYF
CDR3nt: TGTGCCAGCAGTCTGACAGGGTATTCCTACGAGCAGTACTTC

v_gene: TRBV11-3
abundance: once
j_gene: TRBJ2-2
d_gene: TRBD1
len: 17
CDR3aa: CASSTSWTGTNTGELFF
CDR3nt: TGTGCCAGCAGCACCTCCTGGACAGGGACGAACACCGGGGAGCTGTTTTTT

v_gene: TRBV2
abundance: -
j_gene: TRBJ2-5
d_gene: TRBD1
len: 13
CDR3aa: CASSRDRQETQYF
CDR3nt: TGTGCCAGCAGTAGGGACAGGCAAGAGACCCAGTACTTC

v_gene: TRBV5-4
abundance: -
j_gene: TRBJ1-1
d_gene: -
len: 12
CDR3aa: CASSLVATEAFF
CDR3nt: TGTGCCAGCAGCTTAGTAGCGACTGAAGCTTTCTTT

v_gene: TRBV5-1
abundance: -
j_gene: TRBJ2-1
d_gene: -
len: 15
CDR3aa: CASNPLNSSYNEQFF
CDR3nt: TGCGCCAGCAACCCTCTCAATAGCTCCTACAATGAGCAGTTCTTC

v_gene: TRBV4-1
abundance: -
j_gene: TRBJ2-7
d_gene: -
len: 15
CDR3aa: CASSQSTGQRAEQYF
CDR3nt: TGCGCCAGCAGCCAATCGACAGGGCAGCGGGCCGAGCAGTACTTC

v_gene: TRBV7-2
abundance: -
j_gene: TRBJ1-5
d_gene: -
len: 14
CDR3aa: CASSRTLSNQPQHF
CDR3nt: TGTGCCAGCAGCAGGACACTTAGCAATCAGCCCCAGCATTTT

v_gene: TRBV19
abundance: -
j_gene: TRBJ2-3
d_gene: -
len: 16
CDR3aa: CASSIDPAAVQHTQYF
CDR3nt: TGTGCCAGTAGTATAGATCCGGCGGCGGTACAACATACGCAGTATTTT

v_gene: TRBV6-5
abundance: -
j_gene: TRBJ2-2
d_gene: TRBD1
len: 15
CDR3aa: CASRRQGTNTGELFF
CDR3nt: TGTGCCAGCAGGCGACAGGGAACCAACACCGGGGAGCTGTTTTTT